The present TCR beta chain was sequenced within a study of blood T cell repertoires in COVID-19. Across the whole study: T cells, B-cell-depleted T cells, or PBMCs provided the cDNA or gDNA that served as material.

J gave up 7 bases and V 1 base, and 8 bases lay outside the gene matches. The CDR3 extends over 16 amino acids. Germline CDR1 reads LGHDT; CDR2 reads YNNKEL (reference sequence). Clones were sequenced by immunoSEQ multiplex PCR, and TCRdb holds only the in-frame ones, with some missing. The table includes approximately 280,000 clones, nearly 90% detected once. This clonotype was sampled from a woman aged 60-75 years who had recovered from COVID-19. This rearrangement joins TRBV3-1 (or the pseudogene TRBV3-2) to TRBJ2-1, with 9 nucleotides matching TRBD1. Sequenced material: PBMCs or T cells enriched from blood (not recorded which). CDR3 DNA: TGTGCCAGCAGCCAAGTTCCACAGGGGGCTCGGAATGAGCAGTTCTTC. Translation gives CASSQVPQGARNEQFF.